These 17 T cell receptor beta chains originate from one sample sequenced in a study of blood T cell repertoires in COVID-19. The assay was immunoSEQ multiplex PCR, and TCRdb's table has in-frame clones only and misses some. The sample lists fewer than 250,000 clones, roughly 81% occurring once. The sample comprised peripheral blood. The receptors shown here come from a man between 35 and 55 years old with acute or convalescent COVID-19.

The chain combines TRBV30 with TRBJ1-2; 7 bases align to TRBD1. The CDR3 loop spans 13 amino acids. V lost 3 bases, J lost 5 bases, and 6 bases stayed unmatched. CDR1 GTSNPN and CDR2 SVGIG come from the germline V gene (reference sequence). The CDR3 loop reads CAWRIDRVYGYTF. The CDR3 DNA is TGTGCCTGGAGAATTGACAGGGTTTATGGCTACACCTTC.

The V call is TRBV18, the J call TRBJ2-1; 9 bases match TRBD1. Trimming cost V 0 bases and J 8 bases; bases outside gene matches: 5. The length of the CDR3 is 15 residues. Germline V CDR1 and CDR2: KGHSH, LQKENI. The CDR3 nucleotides read TGTGCCAGCTCACCACCGGGACAGGGAGCCTATGAGCAGTTCTTC. It yields the protein CASSPPGQGAYEQFF. The full variable domain, in which reference TRBV18 and TRBJ2-1 provide the parts outside the CDR3, is NAGVMQNPRHLVRRRGQEARLRCSPMKGHSHVYWYRQLPEEGLKFMVYLQKENIIDESGMPKERFSAEFPKEGPSILRIQQVVRGDSAAYFCASSPPGQGAYEQFFGPGTRLTVL.

J is TRBJ1-2 and V is TRBV18, with D possibly matching TRBD1 (5 bases). V was trimmed by 6 bases and J by 4 bases, leaving 18 bases between them. Per the germline V gene, CDR1 is KGHSH and CDR2 is LQKENI. CDR3 length: 15 amino acids. The CDR3 DNA reads TGTGCCAGCTCGCCCAACTCTACAGGACCCTATGGCTACACCTTC. Translated, it gives CASSPNSTGPYGYTF.

This chain connects TRBV7-9 to TRBJ2-1; D perhaps matches TRBD1 (8 bases). CDR1 is SEHNR, CDR2 FQNEAQ, per germline (reference sequence). The CDR3 is 15 amino acids. The ends were cut back, 0 bases at V and 8 bases at J, with 14 bases in the middle. The DNA of the CDR3 is TGTGCCAGCAGCTTAGCCTCCACAGGGGGGGATGAGCAGTTCTTC. This sequence encodes CASSLASTGGDEQFF. Filled out from reference TRBV7-9 and TRBJ2-1, the complete variable domain reads DTGVSQNPRHKITKRGQNVTFRCDPISEHNRLYWYRQTLGQGPEFLTYFQNEAQLEKSRLLSDRFSAERPKGSFSTLEIQRTEQGDSAMYLCASSLASTGGDEQFFGPGTRLTVL.

This chain's CDR3 is CASSGGLAGDIYEQYF. The CDR3 DNA reads TGCGCCAGCAGCGGGGGACTAGCGGGAGACATCTACGAGCAGTACTTC. The chain recombines TRBV5-1 with TRBJ2-7; 14 bases are shared with TRBD2. Losses at the gene ends were 4 bases for V and 3 bases for J; bases not matched to a gene: 6. CDR3 size: 16 residues. The germline V gene has CDR1 SGHRS and CDR2 YFSETQ.

The chain combines TRBV6-2 or TRBV6-3 with TRBJ2-4, with TRBD1 identical over 8 bases. Germline CDR1 reads MNHEY; CDR2 reads SVGEGT. The CDR3 contains 17 residues. The V segment lost 0 bases and the J segment 5 bases; nucleotides outside the gene matches: 9. CDR3 in amino acids: CASSYSTGGSHENIQYF. The DNA of the CDR3 is TGTGCCAGCAGTTACTCTACAGGGGGTAGCCATGAAAACATTCAGTACTTC.

V and J are TRBV18 and TRBJ2-7; D possibly corresponds to TRBD1 (5 bases). Trimming stripped 4 bases from V and 6 bases from J, with 13 bases between. The CDR3 is 13 amino acids. In germline, CDR1 is KGHSH, CDR2 LQKENI. Here the CDR3 reads CASSLRDDGEQYF. The CDR3 coding sequence is TGTGCCAGCTCACTCAGGGATGACGGCGAGCAGTACTTC.

The rearrangement links TRBV7-3 to TRBJ1-2, with D tentatively TRBD1 (6 bases). V gave up 5 bases and J gave up 4 bases, with 11 bases separating them. CDR1 and CDR2 (germline): SGHTA, FQGTGA. This CDR3 contains 13 residues. The CDR3 nucleotides read TGTGCCAGCAGCATGACAGGCCGCTATGGCTACACCTTC. Translated, it gives CASSMTGRYGYTF.

In its sample, this clone was seen once. V is TRBV7-6 and J is TRBJ1-6; the D gene is possibly TRBD1 (6 bases). Germline-derived CDR1 and CDR2 are SGHVS and FNYEAQ. V shed 5 bases and J shed 7 bases, with 15 bases lying between them. The CDR3 contains 15 residues. CDR3 sequence: CASSPLGGGNSPLHF. In DNA form, the CDR3 reads TGTGCCAGCAGCCCCCTAGGGGGTGGGAATTCACCCCTCCACTTT.

This clone has just one count. V gene TRBV20-1 combines with J gene TRBJ2-1; D is possibly TRBD2 (5 bases). The CDR3 is made up of 12 amino acids. V was shortened by 3 bases and J by 9 bases, with 12 bases between the two germline ends. Germline CDR1 DFQATT, CDR2 SNEGSKA (reference sequence). The CDR3 region is CSASNLAREQFF. DNA for the CDR3: TGCAGTGCTAGTAACCTAGCACGTGAGCAGTTCTTC.

This clone was seen a single time. The chain couples TRBV3-1 (or the pseudogene TRBV3-2) to TRBJ2-1; D is possibly TRBD2 (6 bases). This CDR3 spans 16 amino acids. Looked up from germline, CDR1 is LGHDT and CDR2 is YNNKEL (reference sequence). V was cut by 3 bases and J by 5 bases, with 17 bases left in between. In DNA form, the CDR3 reads TGTGCCAGCAGCCAGGCCTCCGGGGGTCTAAACAATGAGCAGTTCTTC. Encoded protein: CASSQASGGLNNEQFF.

This clone was recorded a few times. This chain joins TRBV18 and TRBJ1-1; 9 bases map to TRBD1. After removal of 5 bases from V and 6 bases from J, the junction contained 4 bases not matched to a gene. This CDR3 has 13 residues. Per germline, CDR1 KGHSH and CDR2 LQKENI. The CDR3 nucleotides read TGTGCCAGCTCAGGACAGGGGTACGCTGAAGCTTTCTTT. This codes for CASSGQGYAEAFF.

The chain recombines TRBV5-4 with TRBJ2-7; 7 bases line up with TRBD2. Trimming cost V 0 bases and J 5 bases; bases outside gene matches: 11. The CDR3 runs 16 residues. CDR1 is SGHNT and CDR2 is YYREEE in the germline V gene (reference sequence). The DNA of the CDR3 is TGTGCCAGCAGCTTGGGGTGGCGGGGAGGGATGAACGAGCAGTACTTC. Translating it yields CASSLGWRGGMNEQYF. The full variable domain, with the rest looked up from reference TRBV5-4 and TRBJ2-7, is ETGVTQSPTHLIKTRGQQVTLRCSSQSGHNTVSWYQQALGQGPQFIFQYYREEENGRGNFPPRFSGLQFPNYSSELNVNALELDDSALYLCASSLGWRGGMNEQYFGPGTRLTVT.

This chain joins TRBV6-1 and TRBJ1-6, with 7 bases identical to TRBD1. CDR3 length: 13 amino acids. The germline V gene has CDR1 MNHNS and CDR2 SASEGT. With 1 base clipped from V and 14 bases from J, the junction kept 5 bases outside the gene matches. The CDR3 here is CASSEGGDSTLHF. The CDR3 DNA follows: TGTGCCAGCAGTGAAGGCGGGGACAGTACCCTCCACTTT.

The V and J genes are TRBV4-3 and TRBJ1-2; D remains ambiguous. CDR3 length: 15 residues. The V and J ends lost 0 bases and 8 bases respectively, with 16 bases between them. CDR1 is LGHNA, CDR2 YSLEER, per germline. The CDR3 DNA follows: TGCGCCAGCAGCCAAGATTTGGGTAGGACTGGCGGCTACACCTTC. Translation gives CASSQDLGRTGGYTF.

This chain joins TRBV7-6 and TRBJ2-1; 13 positions match TRBD2. In germline, CDR1 is SGHVS, CDR2 FNYEAQ. With V trimmed by 4 bases and J by 7 bases, 16 bases remained unmatched. The CDR3 totals 19 residues. The CDR3 DNA is TGTGCCAGCAGCTCACGCGGACTAGCGGGGGCTAGGGGGGTTAATGAGCAGTTCTTC. The encoded protein is CASSSRGLAGARGVNEQFF.

This clone was observed once. J is TRBJ2-7 and V is TRBV10-3; no clear D. CDR3 length equals 13 residues. Germline V gives CDR1 ENHRY, CDR2 SYGVKD. The ends were cut back, 3 bases at V and 7 bases at J, with 13 bases in the middle. The CDR3 region is CAISETSRPEQYF. In DNA, the CDR3 is TGTGCCATCAGTGAAACTTCCAGGCCTGAGCAGTACTTC.